What follows is one T cell receptor beta chain and its context. The antigen remains unidentified. The data stem from a study of T cell repertoires in ileal Crohn's disease. Assay used: immunoSEQ multiplex PCR; TCRdb lists only in-frame clones, some missing. This sample has nearly 8,500 clones, with 75% to 85% found just once. General observations from the study: Compared with non-smokers, active smokers at surgery showed more clonal expansions.

Sequenced input: ileal tissue. The source is an adult with Crohn's disease.

The CDR3 protein is CASSLEGTPERDTQYF. CDR3 DNA: TGCGCCAGCAGCTTGGAAGGGACACCCGAGAGAGATACGCAGTATTTT. The chain couples TRBV5-1 to TRBJ2-3; a weak D match, TRBD1 (6 bases). Trimming pared 0 bases from V and 5 bases from J, leaving 16 bases between. Per germline, CDR1 SGHRS and CDR2 YFSETQ. The CDR3 is made up of 16 amino acids.